Here is one T cell receptor beta chain with its context. This specimen comes from a study of blood T cell repertoires in COVID-19. Study-wide background: Samples came from the United States, Italy and Spain, spanning acute and convalescent COVID-19.

TCRdb's copy holds only in-frame clones and misses some; the assay was immunoSEQ multiplex PCR. The table shows about 400,000 clones, with 80% to 90% occurring only once. The sample taken for sequencing was PBMCs or T cells enriched from blood (not recorded which). The sequence came from a man aged 35-49 years in a cohort exposed to, infected with or recovered from COVID-19 (not recorded which).

CDR3 region: CASSFGAVYDNYGYTF. In DNA form, the CDR3 reads TGTGCCAGCAGTTTTGGGGCTGTTTACGACAACTATGGCTACACCTTC. The chain couples TRBV27 to TRBJ1-2; D might be TRBD1 (5 bases). Deletions cut 3 bases from V and 2 bases from J, with 16 bases between. Germline values: CDR1 MNHEY, CDR2 SMNVEV (reference sequence). The CDR3 totals 16 residues.